Below are 22 T cell receptor beta chains sequenced from a single sample in a study of T-cell reconstitution after alpha-beta-depleted transplantation in children. Library preparation (for TCRbeta) was performed with unique molecular identifiers. From the PCR reads, TCRdb called clonotypes with MiXCR, one entry per CDR3 protein. This table has about 580,000 distinct CDR3 sequences, 20% to 25% appearing once. The source was PBMCs, mostly from graft donor cells, collected 360 days after TCRalphabeta/CD19-depleted stem cell transplant. These receptors came from a boy under two years old who had a stem cell transplant for acute myeloid leukemia, so the T cells may come from the graft donor.

The V gene is TRBV25-1, the J gene TRBJ2-3, with D perhaps matching TRBD1 (6 bases). Germline lookup yields CDR1 MGHDK and CDR2 SYGVNS. V lost 4 bases to trimming and J lost 9 bases, with 8 bases between them. The CDR3 extends over 11 amino acids. The CDR3 spells CASSAGQTQYF. The CDR3 bases are TGTGCCAGCAGTGCGGGACAAACGCAGTATTTT.

This clonotype has ten or more counts. This chain uses TRBV7-2 with TRBJ2-7; TRBD1 matches at 8 bases. This CDR3 spans 16 amino acids. Germline V CDR1 and CDR2: SGHTA, FQGNSA. V gave up 1 base and J gave up 6 bases; unmatched junction bases: 11. CDR3: CASSLGPGGSQPEQYF. The CDR3 bases are TGTGCCAGCAGCTTAGGACCAGGGGGCTCACAGCCCGAGCAGTACTTC.

The V call is TRBV25-1, the J call TRBJ2-5; 10 bases are shared with TRBD1. Germline assignment: CDR1 MGHDK and CDR2 SYGVNS. This CDR3 has 17 residues. Trimming at V came to 8 bases and at J to 5 bases, leaving 17 bases not matched to a gene. CDR3 DNA sequence: TGTGCCAGCTCAATCCGGGACAGGGGATCGCTACGGGAGACCCAGTACTTC. This encodes CASSIRDRGSLRETQYF.

This clonotype was counted ten times or more. V usage is TRBV12-3 or TRBV12-4 and J usage is TRBJ1-2; 8 bases are a match to TRBD1. The ends lost 4 bases at V and 4 bases at J; junction bases unmatched: 8. The length of the CDR3 is 15 residues. CDR3 residues: CASSSNGQGPYGYTF. In DNA form, the CDR3 reads TGTGCCAGCAGTTCTAACGGACAGGGCCCCTATGGCTACACCTTC.

This clonotype has ten or more counts. This chain uses TRBV20-1 with TRBJ2-1, with TRBD1 as a possible D gene (5 bases). The V end lost 3 bases, the J end lost 0 bases, and 6 bases lay between the germline ends. The CDR3 totals 13 residues. In germline, CDR1 is DFQATT, CDR2 SNEGSKA (reference sequence). CDR3 sequence reads: CSASDSSYNEQFF. The CDR3 DNA follows: TGCAGTGCTAGCGACAGCTCCTACAATGAGCAGTTCTTC.

The rearrangement joins TRBV12-3 or TRBV12-4 to TRBJ1-5; D remains ambiguous. This CDR3 has 13 residues. V was shortened by 11 bases and J by 3 bases, with 14 bases between the two germline ends. The CDR3: CASNRGYNQPQHF. The DNA of the CDR3 is TGTGCCTCCAACCGAGGTTACAATCAGCCCCAGCATTTT.

This clonotype was detected ten times or more. CDR3 DNA: TGCGCCAGCAGCCCAGATGGACTAGCGGGGGGATACCCGCTCTACAATGAGCAGTTCTTC. Translating gives CASSPDGLAGGYPLYNEQFF. This chain connects TRBV5-1 to TRBJ2-1; 14 nucleotides match TRBD2. V was clipped by 4 bases and J by 3 bases; unmatched bases: 15. The CDR3 has 20 amino acids. Looked up from germline, CDR1 is SGHRS and CDR2 is YFSETQ.

The V gene is TRBV29-1, the J gene TRBJ2-7, with D possibly matching TRBD1 (5 bases). The CDR3 is made up of 13 amino acids. The V end lost 7 bases, the J end lost 2 bases, and 15 bases lay between the germline ends. The germline CDR1 and CDR2 sequences are SQVTM and ANQGSEA. The CDR3 coding sequence is TGCAGCGCTCAGTGGGCAGGGCCCTACGAGCAGTACTTC. Its protein is CSAQWAGPYEQYF.

The V call is TRBV6-5, the J call TRBJ2-5; D remains unclear. The CDR3 extends over 16 amino acids. The germline V gene has CDR1 MNHEY and CDR2 SVGAGI. Between the trimmed V and J ends, which lost 2 bases and 0 bases, there was a span of 13 bases. CDR3 DNA sequence: TGTGCCAGCAGTTACGGGTCGCCTCCCTACCAAGAGACCCAGTACTTC. As protein: CASSYGSPPYQETQYF.

This clonotype turned up a few times. The chain links TRBV7-9 to TRBJ2-7; D is tentatively TRBD1 or TRBD2 (5 bases each). CDR1 is SEHNR, CDR2 FQNEAQ, per germline (reference sequence). The CDR3 contains 13 residues. Trimming stripped 6 bases from V and 5 bases from J, with 14 bases between. The CDR3, as DNA: TGTGCCAGCAGGAAGACAAGGGACGACGAGCAGTACTTC. Protein product: CASRKTRDDEQYF.

This clonotype was seen more than once but under ten times. This rearrangement joins TRBV12-3 or TRBV12-4 to TRBJ1-1; D remains unclear. V lost 5 bases, J lost 4 bases, and 14 bases lay in between. This CDR3 region has 14 residues. CDR3 nucleotides: TGTGCCAGCAGTGTACAAGGGCTCCGCACTGAAGCTTTCTTT. This encodes CASSVQGLRTEAFF.

This clonotype appeared many times. The CDR3 DNA reads TGCGCCAGCAGCCAAGAGAGGGACAGGGGTTACACCGGGGAGCTGTTTTTT. Its protein product is CASSQERDRGYTGELFF. The chain combines TRBV4-1 with TRBJ2-2, with TRBD1 matching over 10 bases. The V segment lost 0 bases and the J segment 3 bases; nucleotides outside the gene matches: 4. This CDR3 spans 17 amino acids. CDR1 MGHRA and CDR2 YSYEKL come from the germline V gene.

Only a few counts were recorded for this clonotype. This chain links TRBV9 with TRBJ2-1; perhaps D is TRBD1 or TRBD2 (5 bases each). CDR3 length: 12 amino acids. CDR1 and CDR2 from the germline V gene are SGDLS and YYNGEE. V lost 4 bases, J lost 13 bases, and 15 bases lay in between. CDR3 sequence reads: CASSPGPPSQFF. DNA for the CDR3: TGTGCCAGCAGCCCGGGACCGCCCAGTCAGTTCTTC.

At least ten counts were recorded for this clonotype. The chain uses TRBV20-1 and TRBJ1-3, with unresolved D. The CDR3 is 15 residues long. Germline CDR1 reads DFQATT; CDR2 reads SNEGSKA (reference sequence). The V gene lost 6 bases and the J gene lost 0 bases, with 15 bases spanning the gap. The DNA for the CDR3 is TGCAGTGCAACCCCAAAGCTGATCTCTGGAAACACCATATATTTT. This encodes CSATPKLISGNTIYF.

This clonotype was seen a handful of times. The chain recombines TRBV4-2 with TRBJ1-3; 8 nucleotides line up with TRBD1. After removal of 0 bases from V and 7 bases from J, the junction contained 8 bases not matched to a gene. The CDR3 has 16 residues. Germline V gene data show CDR1 as LGHNA and CDR2 as YNFKEQ. CDR3 bases: TGTGCCAGCAGCCAAGATCCCGGACAGGGTAGGAACACCATATATTTT. This codes for CASSQDPGQGRNTIYF.

This clonotype appeared many times. Relative to the germline gene, one junction end is altered; a read error may explain this. J is TRBJ1-2 and V is TRBV7-2; no clear D gene. The CDR3 loop spans 15 amino acids. Germline CDR1 SGHTA, CDR2 FQGNSA. In nucleotides, the CDR3 is TGTGCCAGCAACTTAGGTCCACATAACCTCTATGGCTACACCTTC. Translation: CASNLGPHNLYGYTF.

This clonotype occurred a few times. V and J are TRBV15 and TRBJ2-4; 9 bases map to TRBD1. V lost 5 bases and J lost 6; bases outside the gene matches: 8. The CDR3 has 15 amino acids. Germline-derived CDR1 and CDR2 are LNHNV and YYDKDF (reference sequence). The CDR3 here is CATSWYRGRINIQYF. Here the CDR3 DNA reads TGTGCCACCAGCTGGTACAGGGGGCGGATAAACATTCAGTACTTC. Full variable domain (outside the CDR3, taken from reference TRBV15 and TRBJ2-4): DAMVIQNPRYQVTQFGKPVTLSCSQTLNHNVMYWYQQKSSQAPKLLFHYYDKDFNNEADTPDNFQSRRPNTSFCFLDIRSPGLGDTAMYLCATSWYRGRINIQYFGAGTRLSVL.

This clonotype showed up just a few times. The rearrangement uses TRBV19 and TRBJ1-1; D is unclear. CDR1 and CDR2 (germline): LNHDA, SQIVND (reference sequence). Trimming stripped 5 bases from V and 1 base from J, with 11 bases between. The CDR3 contains 14 residues. The CDR3 protein is CASSRQTPNTEAFF. The CDR3 DNA reads TGTGCCAGTAGTCGTCAGACCCCGAACACTGAAGCTTTCTTT. Based on the CDR3 plus reference TRBV19 and TRBJ1-1, the full variable domain is DGGITQSPKYLFRKEGQNVTLSCEQNLNHDAMYWYRQDPGQGLRLIYYSQIVNDFQKGDIAEGYSVSREKKESFPLTVTSAQKNPTAFYLCASSRQTPNTEAFFGQGTRLTVV.

The J gene is TRBJ2-3, the V gene TRBV6-1; 10 bases agree with TRBD1. This CDR3 contains 15 residues. J was trimmed by 3 bases and V by 6 bases; bases with no gene match: 6. The germline V gene has CDR1 MNHNS and CDR2 SASEGT. The CDR3 here is CASRTGQGETDTQYF. The CDR3 DNA sequence: TGTGCCAGCAGGACCGGACAGGGGGAAACAGATACGCAGTATTTT.

This clonotype is a singleton in its sample. V is TRBV6-5 and J is TRBJ1-5; D remains unclear. The CDR3 totals 15 residues. Looked up from germline, CDR1 is MNHEY and CDR2 is SVGAGI. Trimming stripped 4 bases from V and 5 bases from J, with 15 bases between. In DNA form, the CDR3 reads TGTGCCAGCAGTTCAAGTCCTGCCATCTATCAGCCCCAGCATTTT. This codes for CASSSSPAIYQPQHF.

This clonotype was seen a handful of times. This chain joins TRBV18 and TRBJ2-1; D not certain. Germline-derived CDR1 and CDR2 are KGHSH and LQKENI. The ends were cut back, 1 base at V and 7 bases at J, with 14 bases in the middle. CDR3 length: 15 residues. CDR3 DNA sequence: TGTGCCAGCTCACCACAGGCCTCCCGATCGAATGAGCAGTTCTTC. Translated: CASSPQASRSNEQFF.

In nucleotides, the CDR3 is TGTGCTAGTGCCTCGGACTACCCTTACAATGAGCAGTTCTTC. It codes for CASASDYPYNEQFF. The chain combines TRBV12-5 with TRBJ2-1; D perhaps matches TRBD2 (6 bases). The ends were cut back, 7 bases at V and 4 bases at J, with 14 bases in the middle. Looked up from germline, CDR1 is LGHNT and CDR2 is FRNRAP. The CDR3 has 14 residues.